Here is one TCR beta chain with its context. The data stem from a study of blood T cell repertoires in COVID-19. Repertoires were generated with immunoSEQ multiplex PCR, while TCRdb's copy carries only in-frame clones and drops some. The sample has about 240,000 clones; just under 85% are singletons. The CDR3 is made up of 15 amino acids. The germline V gene encodes CDR1 MNHNS and CDR2 SASEGT. Trimming at V came to 5 bases and at J to 7 bases, leaving 10 bases not matched to a gene. The clonotype originates from a woman aged 80 or over with acute or convalescent COVID-19. This chain joins TRBV6-1 and TRBJ2-5, with 10 bases fitting TRBD2. The sequencing input was peripheral blood. CDR3 nucleotides: TGTGCCAGCAGTCCCCTAGCGGGGGCCTCAGGGACCCAGTACTTC. Translating gives CASSPLAGASGTQYF.